This T cell receptor (beta chain) was retrieved from a study of early T cells in non-severe SARS-CoV-2 infection. Study-wide results and limits: The study's VDJdb matching favored anti-spike CD8 responses and missed private and CD4 specificities.

This clonotype was seen at least ten times. Its specificity is not known. MiXCR was run by TCRdb on the 5' RACE reads, yielding one entry per CDR3 protein. The sample holds tens of thousands of distinct CDR3 sequences, approximately 6.1% seen once. The TCR sequence derives from an adult who was a healthcare worker with PCR-confirmed SARS-CoV-2 infection or an uninfected control (not recorded which). The sequenced sample was whole blood.

For the CDR3, the DNA is TGTGCCAGCATGCAGACAGATTCCCAAGAGACCCAGTACTTC. It translates to CASMQTDSQETQYF. The chain combines TRBV6-1 with TRBJ2-5; D is possibly TRBD1 (5 bases). This CDR3 contains 14 residues. The ends were cut back, 7 bases at V and 1 base at J, with 13 bases in the middle. Looked up from germline, CDR1 is MNHNS and CDR2 is SASEGT.